This T cell receptor (beta chain) was obtained from a study of T cells in Graves' hyperthyroidism and ophthalmopathy. Trimming at V came to 1 base and at J to 8 bases, leaving 9 bases not matched to a gene. The CDR3 extends over 17 amino acids. Comment on this clonotype: Its antigen is not identified.

RNA transcripts yielded amplified TCR beta CDR3 regions. First-round RT-PCR targeting the TCR CDR3 was performed with the HTBI primer set. TCRdb ran MiXCR on the multiplex PCR reads and lists one entry per CDR3 protein. The data hold 530,000 or so distinct CDR3 sequences, with 17% observed a single time. Those patients with uncontrolled infection, other autoimmune disease, pregnancy or lactation were excluded. General study points: Most clonotypes that expanded in the thyroid above 0.001 also showed up in blood.

The source material was blood. This rearrangement joins TRBV12-3 or TRBV12-4 to TRBJ2-1, with TRBD2 matching 12 bases. The source of this sequence is a woman aged 18-29 years with Graves' ophthalmopathy. DNA for the CDR3: TGTGCCAGCAGTTTAGAGACTAGCGGGAGTTATGTGGATGAGCAGTTCTTC. It yields the protein CASSLETSGSYVDEQFF.